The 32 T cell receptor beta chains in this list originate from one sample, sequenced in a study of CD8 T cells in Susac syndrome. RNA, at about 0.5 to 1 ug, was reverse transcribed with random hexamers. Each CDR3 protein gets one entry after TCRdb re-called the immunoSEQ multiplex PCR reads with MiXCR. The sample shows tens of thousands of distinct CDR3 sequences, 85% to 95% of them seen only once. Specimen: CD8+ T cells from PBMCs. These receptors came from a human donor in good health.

In nucleotides, the CDR3 is TGTGCCAGCAGCTTGGCAACTGGTTGGGGGGCCTCAGATACGCAGTATTTT. Translation: CASSLATGWGASDTQYF. This rearrangement joins TRBV5-6 to TRBJ2-3; D may match TRBD1 or TRBD2 (6 bases each). Germline V gene data show CDR1 as SGHDT and CDR2 as YYEEEE. CDR3 length equals 17 residues. V dropped 0 bases and J dropped 4 bases, with 18 bases sitting between them.

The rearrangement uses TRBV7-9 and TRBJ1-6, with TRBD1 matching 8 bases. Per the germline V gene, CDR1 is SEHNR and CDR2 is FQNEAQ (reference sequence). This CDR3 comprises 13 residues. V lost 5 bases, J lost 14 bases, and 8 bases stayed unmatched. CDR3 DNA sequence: TGTGCCAGCAGCCACGACAGGGGCAAGGCCCTCCACTTT. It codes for CASSHDRGKALHF.

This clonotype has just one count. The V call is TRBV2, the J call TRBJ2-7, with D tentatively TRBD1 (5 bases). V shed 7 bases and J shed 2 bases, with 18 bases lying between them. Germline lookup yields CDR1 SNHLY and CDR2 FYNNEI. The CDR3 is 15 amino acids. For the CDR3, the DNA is TGTGCCAGCACCAGAAGATCTGACAGCCCCTACGAGCAGTACTTC. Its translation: CASTRRSDSPYEQYF.

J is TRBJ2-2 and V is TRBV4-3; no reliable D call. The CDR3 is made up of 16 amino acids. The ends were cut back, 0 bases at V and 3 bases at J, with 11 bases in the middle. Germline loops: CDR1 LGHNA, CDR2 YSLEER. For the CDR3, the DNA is TGCGCCAGCAGCCAAGATCGGGCCAGCTACACCGGGGAGCTGTTTTTT. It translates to CASSQDRASYTGELFF.

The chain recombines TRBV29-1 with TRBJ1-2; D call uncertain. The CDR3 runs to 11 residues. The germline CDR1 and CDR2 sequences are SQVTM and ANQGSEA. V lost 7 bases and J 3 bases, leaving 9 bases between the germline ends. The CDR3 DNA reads TGCAGCGCTGGGGTGTACTATGGCTACACCTTC. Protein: CSAGVYYGYTF.

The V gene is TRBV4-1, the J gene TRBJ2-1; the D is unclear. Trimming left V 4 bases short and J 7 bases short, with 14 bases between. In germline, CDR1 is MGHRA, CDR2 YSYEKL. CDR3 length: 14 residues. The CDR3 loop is CASSPTSPWNEQFF. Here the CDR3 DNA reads TGCGCCAGCAGCCCAACGTCCCCCTGGAATGAGCAGTTCTTC.

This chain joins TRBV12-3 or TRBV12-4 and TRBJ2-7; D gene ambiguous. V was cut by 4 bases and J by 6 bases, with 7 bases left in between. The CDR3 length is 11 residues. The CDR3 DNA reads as TGTGCCAGCAGTTCCACCCCCGAGCAGTACTTC. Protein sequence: CASSSTPEQYF.

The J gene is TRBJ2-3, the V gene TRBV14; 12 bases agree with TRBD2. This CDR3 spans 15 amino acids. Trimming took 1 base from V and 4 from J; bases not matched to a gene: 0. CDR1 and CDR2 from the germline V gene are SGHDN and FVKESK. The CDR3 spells CASSQGTSGADTQYF. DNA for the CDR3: TGTGCCAGCAGCCAAGGGACTAGCGGGGCAGATACGCAGTATTTT.

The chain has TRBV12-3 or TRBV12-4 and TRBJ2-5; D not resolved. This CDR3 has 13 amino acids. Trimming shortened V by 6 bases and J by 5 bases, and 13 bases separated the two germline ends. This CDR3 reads CASSPILWETQYF. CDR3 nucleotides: TGTGCCAGCAGCCCCATCCTCTGGGAGACCCAGTACTTC.

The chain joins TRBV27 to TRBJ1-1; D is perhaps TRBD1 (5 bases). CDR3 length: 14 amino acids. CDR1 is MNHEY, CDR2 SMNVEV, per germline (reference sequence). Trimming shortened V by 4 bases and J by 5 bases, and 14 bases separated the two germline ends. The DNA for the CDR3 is TGTGCCAGCAGTTCGGGACTTCGAAGGACTGAAGCTTTCTTT. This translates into CASSSGLRRTEAFF.

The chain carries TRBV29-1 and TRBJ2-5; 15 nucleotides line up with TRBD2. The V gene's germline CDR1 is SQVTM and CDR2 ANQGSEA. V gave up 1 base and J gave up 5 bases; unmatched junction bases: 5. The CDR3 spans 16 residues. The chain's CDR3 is CSVEGGLAGGLETQYF. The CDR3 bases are TGCAGCGTTGAAGGGGGACTAGCGGGGGGCCTGGAGACCCAGTACTTC.

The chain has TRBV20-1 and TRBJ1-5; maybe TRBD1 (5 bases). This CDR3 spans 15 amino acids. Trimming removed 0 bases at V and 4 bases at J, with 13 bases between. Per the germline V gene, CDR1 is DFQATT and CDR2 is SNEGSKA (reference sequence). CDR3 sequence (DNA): TGCAGTGCTAGAGAGTGGAGGGGCGTAAATCAGCCCCAGCATTTT. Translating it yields CSAREWRGVNQPQHF.

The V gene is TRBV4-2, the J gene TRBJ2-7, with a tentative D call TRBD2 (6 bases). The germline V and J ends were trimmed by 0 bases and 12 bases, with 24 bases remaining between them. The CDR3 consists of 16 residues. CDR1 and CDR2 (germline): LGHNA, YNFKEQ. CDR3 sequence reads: CASSQDGSGGLGARYF. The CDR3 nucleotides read TGTGCCAGCAGCCAAGACGGGAGCGGCGGTCTTGGGGCGAGGTACTTC.

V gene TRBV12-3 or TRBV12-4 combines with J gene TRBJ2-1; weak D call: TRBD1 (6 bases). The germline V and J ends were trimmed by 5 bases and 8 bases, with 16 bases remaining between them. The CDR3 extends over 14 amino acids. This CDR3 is CASSVNPTGDEQFF. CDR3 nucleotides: TGTGCCAGCAGTGTTAATCCGACAGGCGATGAGCAGTTCTTC.

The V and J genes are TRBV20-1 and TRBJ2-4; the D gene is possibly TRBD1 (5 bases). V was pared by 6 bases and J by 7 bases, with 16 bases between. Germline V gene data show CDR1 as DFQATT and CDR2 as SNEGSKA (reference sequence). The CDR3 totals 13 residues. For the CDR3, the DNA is TGCAGTGCAATAGACAGAACAAGGAACATTCAGTACTTC. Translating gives CSAIDRTRNIQYF.

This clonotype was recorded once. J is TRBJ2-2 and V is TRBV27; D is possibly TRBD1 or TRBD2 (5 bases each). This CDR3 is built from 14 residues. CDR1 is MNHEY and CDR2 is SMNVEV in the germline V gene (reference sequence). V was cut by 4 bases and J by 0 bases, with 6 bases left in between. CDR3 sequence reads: CASSWGTNTGELFF. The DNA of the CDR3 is TGTGCCAGCAGTTGGGGGACGAACACCGGGGAGCTGTTTTTT.

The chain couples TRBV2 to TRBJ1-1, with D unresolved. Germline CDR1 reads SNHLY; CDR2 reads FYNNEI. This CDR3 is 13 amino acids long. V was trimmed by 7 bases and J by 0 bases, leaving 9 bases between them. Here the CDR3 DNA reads TGTGCCAGCAAGGAGTCCCTGAACACTGAAGCTTTCTTT. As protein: CASKESLNTEAFF.

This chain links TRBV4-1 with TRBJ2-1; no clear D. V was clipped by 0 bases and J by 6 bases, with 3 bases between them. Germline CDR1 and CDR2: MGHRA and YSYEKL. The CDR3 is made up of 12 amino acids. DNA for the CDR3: TGCGCCAGCAGCCAAGACATCAATGAGCAGTTCTTC. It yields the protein CASSQDINEQFF.

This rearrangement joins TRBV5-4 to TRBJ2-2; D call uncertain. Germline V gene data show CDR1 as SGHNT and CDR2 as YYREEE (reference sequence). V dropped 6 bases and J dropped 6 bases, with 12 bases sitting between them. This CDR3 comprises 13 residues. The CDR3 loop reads CASNSRTAGELFF. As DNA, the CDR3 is TGTGCCAGCAACTCACGGACGGCCGGGGAGCTGTTTTTT.

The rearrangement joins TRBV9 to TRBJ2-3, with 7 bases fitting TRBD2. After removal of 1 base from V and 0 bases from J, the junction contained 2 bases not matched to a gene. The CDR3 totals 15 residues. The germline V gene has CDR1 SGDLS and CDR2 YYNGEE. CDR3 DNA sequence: TGTGCCAGCAGCGTAAGCGGGGCTAGCACAGATACGCAGTATTTT. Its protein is CASSVSGASTDTQYF.

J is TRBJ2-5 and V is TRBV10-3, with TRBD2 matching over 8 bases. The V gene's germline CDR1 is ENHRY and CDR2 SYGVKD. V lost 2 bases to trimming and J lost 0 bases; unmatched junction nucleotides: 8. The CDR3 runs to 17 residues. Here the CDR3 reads CAISEGDSGVHQETQYF. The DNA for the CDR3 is TGTGCCATCAGTGAGGGGGATAGCGGGGTTCACCAAGAGACCCAGTACTTC.

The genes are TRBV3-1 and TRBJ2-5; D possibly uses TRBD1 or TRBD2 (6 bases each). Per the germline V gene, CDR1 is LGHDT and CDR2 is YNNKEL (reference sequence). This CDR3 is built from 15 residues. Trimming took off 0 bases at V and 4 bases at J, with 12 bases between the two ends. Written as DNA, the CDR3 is TGTGCCAGCAGCCAAGAAGGGGGGCAGGGAGAGACCCAGTACTTC. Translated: CASSQEGGQGETQYF.

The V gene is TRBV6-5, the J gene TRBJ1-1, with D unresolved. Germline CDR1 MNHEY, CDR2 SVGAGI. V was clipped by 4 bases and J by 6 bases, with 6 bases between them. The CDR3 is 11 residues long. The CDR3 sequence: CASSSFAEAFF. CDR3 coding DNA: TGTGCCAGCAGTTCTTTCGCTGAAGCTTTCTTT.

CDR3 coding DNA: TGTGCCAGCAGCCCTTTTATCAGGACTGAGGGTAGGGACACTGAAGCTTTCTTT. Protein: CASSPFIRTEGRDTEAFF. The rearrangement joins TRBV11-2 to TRBJ1-1; D is unclear. Looked up from germline, CDR1 is SGHAT and CDR2 is FQNNGV. This CDR3 is built from 18 residues. With 5 bases removed from V and 3 bases from J, the gap between germline ends came to 25 bases.

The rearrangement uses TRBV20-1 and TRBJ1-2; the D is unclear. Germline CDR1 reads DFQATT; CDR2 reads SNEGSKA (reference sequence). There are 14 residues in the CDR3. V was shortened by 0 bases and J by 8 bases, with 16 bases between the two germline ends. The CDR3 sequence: CSARDLLGELGYTF. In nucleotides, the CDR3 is TGCAGTGCTAGAGATTTGCTTGGGGAGCTGGGCTACACCTTC.

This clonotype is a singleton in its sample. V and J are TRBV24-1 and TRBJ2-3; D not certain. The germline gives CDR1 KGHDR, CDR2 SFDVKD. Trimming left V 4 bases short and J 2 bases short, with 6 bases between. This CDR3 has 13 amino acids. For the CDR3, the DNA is TGTGCCACCAGTGAAGGGATCACAGATACGCAGTATTTT. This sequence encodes CATSEGITDTQYF.

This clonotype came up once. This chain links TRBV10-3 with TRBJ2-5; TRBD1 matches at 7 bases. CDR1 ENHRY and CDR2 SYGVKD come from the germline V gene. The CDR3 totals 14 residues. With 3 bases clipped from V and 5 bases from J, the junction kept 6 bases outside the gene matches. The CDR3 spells CAISETGDGETQYF. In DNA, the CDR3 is TGTGCCATCAGTGAAACAGGGGACGGCGAGACCCAGTACTTC.

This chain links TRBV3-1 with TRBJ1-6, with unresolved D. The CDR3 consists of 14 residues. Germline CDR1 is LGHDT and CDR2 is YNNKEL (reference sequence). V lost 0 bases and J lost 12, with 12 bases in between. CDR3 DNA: TGTGCCAGCAGCCAAGATCTGTCGGGAAGACCCCTCCACTTT. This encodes CASSQDLSGRPLHF.

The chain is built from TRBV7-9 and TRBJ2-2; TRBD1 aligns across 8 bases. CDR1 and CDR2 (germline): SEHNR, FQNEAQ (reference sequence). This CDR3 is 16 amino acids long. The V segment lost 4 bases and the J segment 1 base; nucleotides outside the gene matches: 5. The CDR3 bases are TGTGCCAGCAGCTCCTACAGGGGGAAGAACACCGGGGAGCTGTTTTTT. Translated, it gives CASSSYRGKNTGELFF.

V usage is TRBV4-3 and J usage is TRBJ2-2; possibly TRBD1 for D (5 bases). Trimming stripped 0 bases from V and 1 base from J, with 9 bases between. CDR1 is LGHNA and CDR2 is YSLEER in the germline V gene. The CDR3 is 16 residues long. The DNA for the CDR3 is TGCGCCAGCAGCCAAGACCGGACAAAGAACACCGGGGAGCTGTTTTTT. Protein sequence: CASSQDRTKNTGELFF.

The CDR3 nucleotides read TGTGCCAGCAGCCCGCCAGGGGTCTATCAGCCCCAGCATTTT. Protein product: CASSPPGVYQPQHF. This chain links TRBV7-9 with TRBJ1-5, with D maybe TRBD1 (6 bases). There are 14 residues in the CDR3. The V end lost 5 bases, the J end lost 5 bases, and 13 bases lay between the germline ends. Per germline, CDR1 SEHNR and CDR2 FQNEAQ (reference sequence).

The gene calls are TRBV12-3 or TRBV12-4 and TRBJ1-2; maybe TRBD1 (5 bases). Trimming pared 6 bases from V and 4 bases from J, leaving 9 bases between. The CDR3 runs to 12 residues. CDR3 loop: CASRGHFYGYTF. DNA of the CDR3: TGTGCCAGCAGAGGACATTTCTATGGCTACACCTTC.